This T cell receptor beta chain was recovered during a study of T cell responses to AZD1222 COVID-19 vaccine. The study's findings and limits: Repertoires were sampled only after the peak T cell response. Recipients of AZD1222 seropositive at baseline numbered only 5 or 6.

The CDR3 is 17 amino acids. With 4 bases clipped from V and 6 bases from J, the junction kept 14 bases outside the gene matches. The germline V gene has CDR1 MGHRA and CDR2 YSYEKL. Sequencing used immunoSEQ multiplex PCR; TCRdb keeps in-frame clones, though not all of them. The table lists roughly 130,000 clones, about 90% of them singletons. Comments on this clone: Its antigen remains unidentified.

V gene TRBV4-1 combines with J gene TRBJ1-5; 8 bases match TRBD1. This specimen consisted of peripheral blood, obtained on day 0 of AZD1222 vaccination. This receptor was taken from an adult in good health. In nucleotides, the CDR3 is TGCGCCAGCAGCCCAGACCCCCCTCAGGGGGCAGTTCAGCCCCAGCATTTT. Translated: CASSPDPPQGAVQPQHF.